This is a list of T cell receptor beta chains from one sample in a study of graft-versus-host responses after intestinal transplantation. Sequencing used immunoSEQ multiplex PCR; TCRdb keeps in-frame clones, though not all of them. Among approximately 14,000 clones listed, about two thirds were seen once. The input for sequencing was ileum tissue, taken around 95 weeks after intestinal transplantation. The receptors here all came from a human patient who received an intestinal transplant, so some T cells may come from the graft donor. Both conserved end residues are part of each CDR3. D genes are given only for firm matches. For some rows the clone size is stated as once, few or many, or as a class when expanded; others skip it.

j_call | clone_size | v_call | d_call | cdr3_nt | cdr3_aa
TRBJ2-1 | NA | TRBV10-3 | TRBD2 | TGTGCCATCAGACTAGCGGGAAACAATGAGCAGTTCTTC | CAIRLAGNNEQFF
TRBJ1-2 | NA | TRBV7-7 | NA | TGTGCCAGCAGCCTTCCCCCTCTAGGGGCTAACTATGGCTACACCTTC | CASSLPPLGANYGYTF
TRBJ2-7 | NA | TRBV6-5 | NA | TGTGCCAGCAGTTACTCACCCCCCGGTTACGGCGAGCAGTACTTC | CASSYSPPGYGEQYF
TRBJ2-7 | NA | TRBV4-3 | NA | TGCGCCAGCAGCCAAGATTTAACAGGGACCTACGAGCAGTACTTC | CASSQDLTGTYEQYF
TRBJ1-5 | NA | TRBV21-1 | NA | TGTGCCAGCAGCAAAAGGACAACGGGGACAGGCAATCAGCCCCAGCATTTT | CASSKRTTGTGNQPQHF
TRBJ2-4 | few | TRBV7-2 | TRBD1 | TGTGCCAGCAGCCATATAGGACAGGACAAAAACATTCAGTACTTC | CASSHIGQDKNIQYF
TRBJ2-1 | NA | TRBV20-1 | NA | TGCAGTGCTGGACTCGACTACGGGCAGTTCTTC | CSAGLDYGQFF
TRBJ2-7 | NA | TRBV9 | NA | TGTGCCAGCAGCGTGGGGCTTAGCCCCAGCGAGCAGTACTTC | CASSVGLSPSEQYF
TRBJ1-2 | NA | TRBV6-5 | NA | TGTGCCAGCAGTTACCGGGGAGCAGGCTACACCTTC | CASSYRGAGYTF
TRBJ2-1 | NA | TRBV5-4 | TRBD2 | TGTGCCAGCAGCTTCGTTAGCGGGGGGCCCAATGAGCAGTTCTTC | CASSFVSGGPNEQFF
TRBJ2-5 | NA | TRBV5-8 | NA | TGTGCCAGCAGCTTTGCCGGGGGTGAGACCCAGTACTTC | CASSFAGGETQYF
TRBJ1-4 | few | TRBV6-1 | NA | TGTGCCAGCAGCGTCGACGGGAACGGGAGAAAACTGTTTTTT | CASSVDGNGRKLFF
TRBJ2-3 | NA | TRBV25-1 | NA | TGTGCCAGCAGTGAATGTGAAGGGGTGCCCTCTAGCACAGATACGCAGTATTTT | CASSECEGVPSSTDTQYF
TRBJ2-7 | few | TRBV5-1 | TRBD1 | TGCGCCAGCAGCAGGACAGGAGGTCACGAGCAGTACTTC | CASSRTGGHEQYF
TRBJ1-2 | few | TRBV9 | NA | TGTGCCAGCAGCGTAGCGAGGTATGGCTACACCTTC | CASSVARYGYTF
TRBJ2-2 | NA | TRBV30 | TRBD2 | TGTGCCTGGAGTAAGGGACTAGCGGACACCGGGGAGCTGTTTTTT | CAWSKGLADTGELFF
TRBJ2-3 | NA | TRBV6-4 | TRBD2 | TGTGCCAGCAGTGACTCGAAGACTAGCGGGGGGGGCACAGATACGCAGTATTTT | CASSDSKTSGGGTDTQYF
TRBJ2-2 | NA | TRBV19 | NA | TGTGCCAGTAGTGACACTAGGACCGGGGAGCTGTTTTTT | CASSDTRTGELFF
TRBJ2-7 | NA | TRBV6-6 | TRBD1 | TGTGCCAGCAGTTACGCCTCCGGGACAGGGGTTAGCGAGCAGTACTTC | CASSYASGTGVSEQYF
TRBJ2-2 | NA | TRBV6-6 | NA | TGTGCCAGCAGCCCCTCCCCGACAGTCACCGGGGAGCTGTTTTTT | CASSPSPTVTGELFF
TRBJ2-2 | NA | TRBV11-3 | TRBD1 | TGTGCCAGCAGCCGGTTGGGACAGGGTTCTGGCAACACCGGGGAGCTGTTTTTT | CASSRLGQGSGNTGELFF
TRBJ2-2 | NA | TRBV10-3 | NA | TGTGCCATCAGTGAGCGGGGGAACACCGGGGAGCTGTTTTTT | CAISERGNTGELFF
TRBJ2-5 | NA | TRBV25-1 | TRBD1 | TGTGCCAGCAGTGGACACAACCGGGACAGGGGGCATGAGCAGTACTTC | CASSGHNRDRGHEQYF
TRBJ2-2 | NA | TRBV30 | NA | TGTGCCTGGAAGGAGAGGGGGTGGGCCGGGGAGCTGTTTTTT | CAWKERGWAGELFF
TRBJ2-1 | few | TRBV5-4 | NA | TGTGCCAGCAGCCCGCAGGGCTATGAGCAGTTCTTC | CASSPQGYEQFF
TRBJ2-1 | NA | TRBV11-2 | TRBD2 | TGTGCCAGCAGCTTAGAAATTCTTAGCGGGGGGGTCAAAAATGAGCAGTTCTTC | CASSLEILSGGVKNEQFF
TRBJ2-1 | few | TRBV6-5 | TRBD2 | TGTGCCAGCAGCTCACTAGCGGGGGGCCTCAATGAGCAGTTCTTC | CASSSLAGGLNEQFF
TRBJ1-3 | NA | TRBV25-1 | NA | TGTGCCAGCAGTGAACCGGCAGCGGGAAACACCATATATTTT | CASSEPAAGNTIYF
TRBJ2-3 | NA | TRBV29-1 | TRBD2 | TGCAGCGTTGAAATGGCGGGGGGGGTAACTAGCACAGATACGCAGTATTTT | CSVEMAGGVTSTDTQYF
TRBJ1-5 | once | TRBV27 | NA | TGTGCCAGCAGACGGGAGGCCTATAGCAATCAGCCCCAGCATTTT | CASRREAYSNQPQHF
TRBJ2-7 | NA | TRBV27 | TRBD1 | TGTGCCAGCAGTTTGACAGGGCTCTCCTACGAGCAGTACTTC | CASSLTGLSYEQYF
TRBJ2-3 | NA | TRBV4-1 | NA | TGCGCCAGCAGCCAAGGCCTAGATAATACGCAGTATTTT | CASSQGLDNTQYF
TRBJ2-7 | NA | TRBV6-1 | TRBD2 | TGTGCCAGCAGTGACAAACTAGCGGGGGAGGCGGAGCAGTACTTC | CASSDKLAGEAEQYF
TRBJ1-1 | NA | TRBV27 | NA | TGTGCCAGCAGTCCACGGTTCCAGGGGAACACTGAAGCTTTCTTT | CASSPRFQGNTEAFF
TRBJ2-3 | NA | TRBV7-9 | TRBD1 | TGTGCCAGCAGCTTAGTCGTGACAGGGGCTTACACAGATACGCAGTATTTT | CASSLVVTGAYTDTQYF